This T cell receptor (beta chain) emerged from a study of graft-versus-host responses after intestinal transplantation. Whole-study context: The transplants performed in recipients were multivisceral, liver-intestinal, or isolated intestinal. Points from the study as a whole: Recipient marrow contained GvH clones, some of which appeared first in ileum or blood. Subjects displaying graft-donor T cell macrochimerism possessed elevated graft-versus-host to host-versus-graft clonal ratios inside allografts. Early post-transplant HvG declines were associated with peak circulating GvH clone levels.

To note about this clone: Its target is not known. Distinct nucleotide sequences in the sample also encode this CDR3.

Measured with immunoSEQ multiplex PCR; TCRdb has only the in-frame clones, and not every one. The sample shows about 130,000 clones, approximately 94% of them seen only once. Per the germline V gene, CDR1 is SGDLS and CDR2 is YYNGEE. This CDR3 spans 13 amino acids. V lost 0 bases, J lost 0 bases, and 3 bases lay in between. The receptor was isolated from a human donor who received an intestinal transplant. The source was unstimulated CD4+ T cells sorted from spleen or lymph node cells, collected before intestinal transplant. J is TRBJ1-1 and V is TRBV9; D gene ambiguous. The CDR3 sequence: CASSVAVNTEAFF. In DNA, the CDR3 is TGTGCCAGCAGCGTAGCCGTGAACACTGAAGCTTTCTTT.